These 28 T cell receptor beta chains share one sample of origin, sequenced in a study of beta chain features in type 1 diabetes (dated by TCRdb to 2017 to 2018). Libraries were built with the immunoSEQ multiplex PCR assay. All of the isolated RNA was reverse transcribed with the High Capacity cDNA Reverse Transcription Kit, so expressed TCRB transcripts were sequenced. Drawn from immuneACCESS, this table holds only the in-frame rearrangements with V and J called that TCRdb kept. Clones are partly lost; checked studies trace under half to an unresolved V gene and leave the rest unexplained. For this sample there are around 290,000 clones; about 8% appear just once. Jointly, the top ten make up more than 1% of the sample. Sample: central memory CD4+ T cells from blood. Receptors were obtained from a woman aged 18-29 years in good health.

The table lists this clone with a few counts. CDR3 amino acids: CASSQEVGTEAFF. CDR3 nucleotides: TGCGCCAGCAGCCAAGAAGTAGGCACTGAAGCTTTCTTT. The chain joins TRBV4-3 to TRBJ1-1; D is unresolved. Trimming left V 0 bases short and J 4 bases short, with 6 bases between. Germline-derived CDR1 and CDR2 are LGHNA and YSLEER. The CDR3 has 13 amino acids.

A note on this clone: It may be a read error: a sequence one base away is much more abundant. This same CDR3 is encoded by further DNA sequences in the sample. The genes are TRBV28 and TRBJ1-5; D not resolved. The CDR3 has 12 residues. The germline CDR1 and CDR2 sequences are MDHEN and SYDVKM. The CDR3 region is CASSPYGQPQHF. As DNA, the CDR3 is TGTGCCAGCAGTCCCTATGGTCAGCCCCAGCACTTT. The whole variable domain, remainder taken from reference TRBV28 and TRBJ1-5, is DVKVTQSSRYLVKRTGEKVFLECVQDMDHENMFWYRQDPGLGLRLIYFSYDVKMKEKGDIPEGYSVSREKKERFSLILESASTNQTSMYLCASSPYGQPQHFGDGTRLSIL.

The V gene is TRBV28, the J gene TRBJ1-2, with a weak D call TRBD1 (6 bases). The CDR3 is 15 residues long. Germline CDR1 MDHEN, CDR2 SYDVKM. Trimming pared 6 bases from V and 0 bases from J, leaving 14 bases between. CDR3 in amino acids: CASSQQGLANYGYTF. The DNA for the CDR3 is TGTGCCAGCAGCCAACAGGGATTAGCTAACTATGGCTACACCTTC.

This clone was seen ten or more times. CDR3 residues: CASSPTGSPGNTIYF. The DNA of the CDR3 is TGTGCCAGCAGTCCGACAGGGAGTCCTGGAAACACCATATATTTT. J is TRBJ1-3 and V is TRBV28, with TRBD1 matching over 7 bases. CDR3 length: 15 residues. Germline loops: CDR1 MDHEN, CDR2 SYDVKM. V lost 5 bases, J lost 2 bases, and 6 bases stayed unmatched.

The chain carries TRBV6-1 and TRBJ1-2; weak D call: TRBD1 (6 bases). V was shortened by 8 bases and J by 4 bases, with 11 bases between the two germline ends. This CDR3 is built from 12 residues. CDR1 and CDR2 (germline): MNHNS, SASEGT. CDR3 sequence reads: CASRQAIYGYTF. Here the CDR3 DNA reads TGTGCCAGCCGACAGGCGATCTATGGCTACACCTTC.

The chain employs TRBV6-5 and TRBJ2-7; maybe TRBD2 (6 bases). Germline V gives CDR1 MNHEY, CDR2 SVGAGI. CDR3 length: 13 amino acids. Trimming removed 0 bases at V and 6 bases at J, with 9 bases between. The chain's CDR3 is CASSYSREGEQYF. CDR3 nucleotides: TGTGCCAGCAGTTACTCGCGGGAAGGCGAGCAGTACTTC.

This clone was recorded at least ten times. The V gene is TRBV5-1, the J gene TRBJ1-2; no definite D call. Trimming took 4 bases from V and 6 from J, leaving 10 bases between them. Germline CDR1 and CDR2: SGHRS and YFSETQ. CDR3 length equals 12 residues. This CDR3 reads CASSRGSDGYTF. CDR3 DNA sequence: TGCGCCAGCAGCCGCGGGTCGGATGGCTACACCTTC.

The CDR3, as DNA: TGTGCCAGCAGCTTAGAGAGGGGAAGGACTGAAGCTTTCTTT. It translates to CASSLERGRTEAFF. V and J are TRBV7-2 and TRBJ1-1, with D possibly TRBD1 on 5 matching bases. This CDR3 spans 14 amino acids. Trimming removed 1 base from V and 5 bases from J, with 11 bases in between. Germline V gives CDR1 SGHTA, CDR2 FQGNSA.

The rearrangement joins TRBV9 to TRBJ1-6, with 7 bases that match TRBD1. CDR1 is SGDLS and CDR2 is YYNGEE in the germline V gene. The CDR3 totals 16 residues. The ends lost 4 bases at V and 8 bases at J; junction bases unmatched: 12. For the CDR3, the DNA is TGTGCCAGCAGCCCCCATCGACAGGGTGAGGATTCACCCCTCCACTTT. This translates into CASSPHRQGEDSPLHF.

CDR3 in DNA: TGTGCCAGCACGGTCCGACAGGGCTACACTGAAGCTTTCTTT. It encodes CASTVRQGYTEAFF. This chain links TRBV6-5 with TRBJ1-1, with 7 bases aligning to TRBD1. V was pared by 7 bases and J by 3 bases, with 8 bases of the junction left unmatched. This CDR3 contains 14 residues. CDR1 and CDR2 (germline): MNHEY, SVGAGI.

For the CDR3, the DNA is TGTGCCAGCCCCCGGCGGGAGGGCCTCATTGAGCAGTTCTTC. Its protein is CASPRREGLIEQFF. The genes are TRBV6-6 and TRBJ2-1; the match to TRBD2 covers 9 bases. After removal of 8 bases from V and 9 bases from J, the junction contained 11 bases not matched to a gene. The CDR3 contains 14 residues. Germline V gene sequence: CDR1 MNHNY, CDR2 SVGAGI (reference sequence).

The CDR3 DNA sequence: TGTGCCAGCAGTTTCTCGGGACAGATTAACTATGGCTACACCTTC. Its translation: CASSFSGQINYGYTF. The rearrangement joins TRBV6-5 to TRBJ1-2; TRBD1 aligns across 7 bases. Germline lookup yields CDR1 MNHEY and CDR2 SVGAGI. Trimming took 4 bases from V and 1 from J; bases not matched to a gene: 6. CDR3 length: 15 amino acids.

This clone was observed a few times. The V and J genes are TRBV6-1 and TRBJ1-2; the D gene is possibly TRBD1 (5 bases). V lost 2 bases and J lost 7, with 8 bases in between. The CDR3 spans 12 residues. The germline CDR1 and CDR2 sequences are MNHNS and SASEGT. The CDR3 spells CASSEWGGGYTF. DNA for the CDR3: TGTGCCAGCAGTGAATGGGGCGGTGGCTACACCTTC.

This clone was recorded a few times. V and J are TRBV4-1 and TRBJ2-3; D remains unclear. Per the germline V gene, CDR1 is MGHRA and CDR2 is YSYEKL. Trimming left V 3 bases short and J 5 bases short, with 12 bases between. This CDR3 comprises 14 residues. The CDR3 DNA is TGCGCCAGCAGCCATGGGTTAGATGGAGATACGCAGTATTTT. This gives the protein CASSHGLDGDTQYF.

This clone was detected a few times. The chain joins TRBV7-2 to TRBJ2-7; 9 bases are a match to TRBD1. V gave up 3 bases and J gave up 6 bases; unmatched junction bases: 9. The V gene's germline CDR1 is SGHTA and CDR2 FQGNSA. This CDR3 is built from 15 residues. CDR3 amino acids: CASSLDGTGSGEQYF. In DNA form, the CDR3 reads TGTGCCAGCAGCTTGGATGGGACAGGGTCGGGCGAGCAGTACTTC.

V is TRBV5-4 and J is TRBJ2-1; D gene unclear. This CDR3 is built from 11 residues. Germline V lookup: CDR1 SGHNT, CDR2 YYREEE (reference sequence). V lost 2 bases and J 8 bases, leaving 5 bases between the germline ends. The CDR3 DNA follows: TGTGCCAGCAGCTTAGTAGATGAGCAGTTCTTC. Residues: CASSLVDEQFF.

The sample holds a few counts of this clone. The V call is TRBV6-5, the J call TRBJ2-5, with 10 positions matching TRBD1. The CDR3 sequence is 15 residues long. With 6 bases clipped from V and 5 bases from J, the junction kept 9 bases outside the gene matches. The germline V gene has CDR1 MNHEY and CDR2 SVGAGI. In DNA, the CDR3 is TGTGCCAGCAGAAGACAGGGGGCTGGAAGGGAGACCCAGTACTTC. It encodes CASRRQGAGRETQYF.

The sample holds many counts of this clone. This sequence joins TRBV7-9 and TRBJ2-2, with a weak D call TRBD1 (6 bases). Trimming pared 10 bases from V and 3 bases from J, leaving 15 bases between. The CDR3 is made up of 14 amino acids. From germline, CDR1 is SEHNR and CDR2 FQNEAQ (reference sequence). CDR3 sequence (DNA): TGTGCCACCAGGGGCACGGGGTACACCGGGGAGCTGTTTTTT. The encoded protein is CATRGTGYTGELFF.

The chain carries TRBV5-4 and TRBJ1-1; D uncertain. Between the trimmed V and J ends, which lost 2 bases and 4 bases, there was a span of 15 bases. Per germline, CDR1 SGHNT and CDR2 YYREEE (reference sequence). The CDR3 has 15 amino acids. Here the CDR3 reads CASSLRPGGGTEAFF. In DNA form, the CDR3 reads TGTGCCAGCAGCTTAAGGCCGGGAGGCGGCACTGAAGCTTTCTTT. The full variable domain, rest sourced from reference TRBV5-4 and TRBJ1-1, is ETGVTQSPTHLIKTRGQQVTLRCSSQSGHNTVSWYQQALGQGPQFIFQYYREEENGRGNFPPRFSGLQFPNYSSELNVNALELDDSALYLCASSLRPGGGTEAFFGQGTRLTVV.

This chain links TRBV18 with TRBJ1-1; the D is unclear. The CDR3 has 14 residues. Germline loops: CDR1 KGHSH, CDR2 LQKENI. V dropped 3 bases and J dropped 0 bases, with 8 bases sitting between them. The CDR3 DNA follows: TGTGCCAGCTCACCCCCCTTTATGAACACTGAAGCTTTCTTT. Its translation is CASSPPFMNTEAFF. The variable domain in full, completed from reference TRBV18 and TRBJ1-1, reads NAGVMQNPRHLVRRRGQEARLRCSPMKGHSHVYWYRQLPEEGLKFMVYLQKENIIDESGMPKERFSAEFPKEGPSILRIQQVVRGDSAAYFCASSPPFMNTEAFFGQGTRLTVV.

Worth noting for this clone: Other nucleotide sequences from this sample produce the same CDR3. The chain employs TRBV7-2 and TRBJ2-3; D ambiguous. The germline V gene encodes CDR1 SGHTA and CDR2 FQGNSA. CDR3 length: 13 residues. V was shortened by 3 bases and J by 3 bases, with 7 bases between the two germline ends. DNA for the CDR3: TGTGCCAGCAGCTTCTTAGGGACAGATACGCAGTATTTT. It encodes CASSFLGTDTQYF.

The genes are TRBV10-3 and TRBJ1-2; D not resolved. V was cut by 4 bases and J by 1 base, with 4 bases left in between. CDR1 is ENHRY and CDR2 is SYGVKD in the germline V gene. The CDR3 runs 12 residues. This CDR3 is CAISAVNYGYTF. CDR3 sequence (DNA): TGTGCCATCAGTGCAGTTAACTATGGCTACACCTTC.

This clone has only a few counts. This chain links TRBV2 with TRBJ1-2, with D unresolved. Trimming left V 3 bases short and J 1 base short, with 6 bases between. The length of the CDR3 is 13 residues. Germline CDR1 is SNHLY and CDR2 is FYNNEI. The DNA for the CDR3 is TGTGCCAGCAGTGATTCGGGTAACTATGGCTACACCTTC. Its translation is CASSDSGNYGYTF.

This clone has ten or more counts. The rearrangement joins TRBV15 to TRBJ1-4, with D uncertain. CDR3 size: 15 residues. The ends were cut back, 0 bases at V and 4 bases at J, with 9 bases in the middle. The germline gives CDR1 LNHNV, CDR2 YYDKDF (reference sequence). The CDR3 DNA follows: TGTGCCACCAGCAGAGATTTTGGACGTAATGAAAAACTGTTTTTT. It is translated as CATSRDFGRNEKLFF.

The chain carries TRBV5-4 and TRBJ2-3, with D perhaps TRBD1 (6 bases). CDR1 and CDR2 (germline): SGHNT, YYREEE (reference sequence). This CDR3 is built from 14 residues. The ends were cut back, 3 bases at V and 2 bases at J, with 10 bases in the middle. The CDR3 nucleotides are TGTGCCAGCAGCTACCAGGGGTCCACAGATACGCAGTATTTT. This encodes CASSYQGSTDTQYF.

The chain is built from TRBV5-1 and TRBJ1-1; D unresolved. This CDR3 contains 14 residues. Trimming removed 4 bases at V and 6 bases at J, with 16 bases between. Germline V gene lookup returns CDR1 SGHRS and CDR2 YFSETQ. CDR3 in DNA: TGCGCCAGCAGCGAGGGAGCAAGATATTCTGAAGCTTTCTTT. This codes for CASSEGARYSEAFF.

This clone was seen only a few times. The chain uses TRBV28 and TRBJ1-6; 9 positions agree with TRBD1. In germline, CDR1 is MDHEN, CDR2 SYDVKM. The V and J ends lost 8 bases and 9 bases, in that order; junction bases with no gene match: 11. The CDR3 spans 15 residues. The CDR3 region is CASHPWDRESSPLHF. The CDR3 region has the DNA TGTGCCAGCCACCCATGGGACAGGGAGAGTTCACCCCTCCACTTT.

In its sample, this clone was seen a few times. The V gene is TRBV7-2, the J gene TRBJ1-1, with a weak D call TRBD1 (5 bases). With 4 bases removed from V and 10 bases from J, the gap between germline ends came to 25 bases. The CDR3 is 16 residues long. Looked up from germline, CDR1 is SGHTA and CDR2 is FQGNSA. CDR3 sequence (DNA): TGTGCCAGCAGCTCCAGATCTAGGGACCTAGGGATGGCAGCTTTCTTT. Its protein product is CASSSRSRDLGMAAFF.